The TCR beta chain described here comes from a study of T cells after yellow fever vaccination (dated by TCRdb to between 2017 and 2020). Broadly, across the study: Libraries from fractions with low cell numbers were prepared with the SMART-Seq v4 Ultra Low Input RNA kit. To track T-cell clones before and after primary and booster YFV17D yellow fever vaccination, bulk TCR alpha and beta repertoires were sequenced longitudinally. Two healthy male donors, one aged 18 to 30 and one aged 30 to 40 years, were included in the cohort. Blood was drawn at multiple timepoints before and after primary and secondary immunization, with bulk PBMC replicates and cell subsets isolated.

This clonotype was seen more than once but under ten times. Its antigen specificity is not known. One base away there is no much larger clone; base qualities are not given. Broad study findings and their caveats: Because abundant contaminating clonotypes from the bulk population could be contained in FACS-sorted repertoires, computational filtering was required. A small share of clonotypes occurred in both CD4 and CD8 compartments, likely arising from convergent recombination. After the booster, most clones that had expanded after primary vaccination were detected again (around 97% of CD4 and roughly 86% of CD8), suggesting broad maintenance of memory. Compared with the primary T-cell response, the secondary T-cell response was faster but weaker, reaching its peak on day 5 rather than on day 15. Only a couple of donors were included in the study, so the extent to which the findings can be generalized is limited.

Spanning cysteine to phenylalanine, the CDR3 consists of 14 amino acids. The retained sequence is limited to the CDR3, 42 bases, with the frame set at the first base. The germline V end is reduced by 5 bases and the J end by 8 bases; junction bases left unmatched: 9. Per the publication, the treatment or condition label means: live attenuated yellow fever vaccine strain. PBMCs were isolated from peripheral blood using a standard Ficoll-Paque protocol. Dynabeads CD4 and CD8 positive selection kits were used to isolate CD4 and CD8 T-cell fractions. RNA was extracted with TriZol from bulk PBMCs, CD4 and CD8 fractions, and dextramer-positive and dextramer-negative fractions. TCR cDNA was synthesized by 5'RACE template switching, which introduced a universal primer site and unique molecular identifiers. Priming for cDNA synthesis came from both the TCR alpha and TCR beta constant segments. Library amplification used two PCR steps, and the second PCR step added sample barcodes and sequencing adapters. Sequencing of the libraries was done on either Illumina HiSeq 2500 (2x100 bp) or NovaSeq (2x150 bp). The original methods were these. MIGEC handled demultiplexing of reads and collapsing into UMI consensus sequences, while MiXCR performed V(D)J alignment. Clonotypes responding to the vaccine were identified with edgeR on replicate PBMC samples, with the criteria of FDR below 0.01 and a log2 fold change above 5 up to day 15. Each bulk clonotype was labeled CD4 or CD8 based on which sequenced repertoire, CD4 or CD8, contained the clonotype at higher abundance. In-frame beta chains were kept once TCRdb had trimmed the public reads at Q25 with fastp and called clones with MiXCR. Every entry covers one CDR3 protein and lists the most common genes and DNA from its rows. The authors' filters were not applied to this entry. This sample comprises a few hundred thousand distinct CDR3 sequences, less than 9% of them detected only once. About 0.85% of the sample belongs to the ten largest clones.

The sequence is built from TRBV12-3 or TRBV12-4 and TRBJ2-1; TRBD1 aligns with 7 central bases. The receptor was derived from a young man who received the YFV17D yellow fever vaccine. Sequences were derived from CD4+ T cells sorted from PBMCs, sampled 15 days after the yellow fever booster vaccination. The encoded CDR3 is CASSPILGGYEQFF. The sequenced DNA is TGTGCCAGCAGTCCTATCCTAGGGGGCTATGAGCAGTTCTTC.